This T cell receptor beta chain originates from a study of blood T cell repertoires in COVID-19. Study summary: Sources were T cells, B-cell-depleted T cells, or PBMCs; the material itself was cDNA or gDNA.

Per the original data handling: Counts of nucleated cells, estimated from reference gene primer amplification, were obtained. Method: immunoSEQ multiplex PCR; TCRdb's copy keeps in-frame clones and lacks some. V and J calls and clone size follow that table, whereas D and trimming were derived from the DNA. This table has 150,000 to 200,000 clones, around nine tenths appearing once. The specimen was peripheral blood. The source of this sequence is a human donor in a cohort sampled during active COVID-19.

The CDR3 DNA reads as TGCGCCAGCAGCCGAGAGTTGAGGCGGGACAGTAATTCACCCCTCCACTTT. This sequence encodes CASSRELRRDSNSPLHF. The J gene is TRBJ1-6, the V gene TRBV4-1; 7 nucleotides match TRBD1. CDR3 length equals 17 residues. Germline V CDR1 and CDR2: MGHRA, YSYEKL. V lost 4 bases and J lost 6; bases outside the gene matches: 12.